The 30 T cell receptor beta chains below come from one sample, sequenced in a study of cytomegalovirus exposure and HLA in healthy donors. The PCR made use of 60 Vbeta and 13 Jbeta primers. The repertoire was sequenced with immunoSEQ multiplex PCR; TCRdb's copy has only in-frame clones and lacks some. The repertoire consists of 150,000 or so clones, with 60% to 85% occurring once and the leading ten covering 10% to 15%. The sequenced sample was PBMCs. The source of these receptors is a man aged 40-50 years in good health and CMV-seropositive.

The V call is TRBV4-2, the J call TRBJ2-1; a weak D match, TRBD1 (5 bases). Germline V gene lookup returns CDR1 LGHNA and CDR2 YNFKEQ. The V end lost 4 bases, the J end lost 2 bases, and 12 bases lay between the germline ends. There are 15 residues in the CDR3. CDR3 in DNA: TGTGCCAGCAGCCTCCGAGTGGGGCCCTACAATGAGCAGTTCTTC. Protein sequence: CASSLRVGPYNEQFF.

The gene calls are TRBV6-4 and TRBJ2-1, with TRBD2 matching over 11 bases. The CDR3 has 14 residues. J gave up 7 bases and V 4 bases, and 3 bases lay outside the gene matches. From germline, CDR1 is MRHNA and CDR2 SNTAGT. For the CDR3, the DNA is TGTGCCAGCAGTGGAATAGCGGGGGGGAATGAGCAGTTCTTC. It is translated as CASSGIAGGNEQFF.

CDR3 DNA sequence: TGTGCCAGCAGCTCCCGTGGGGCGGGAGGGCTCCACAATGAGCAGTTCTTC. The encoded protein is CASSSRGAGGLHNEQFF. The chain employs TRBV7-2 and TRBJ2-1; TRBD2 matches at 9 bases. V dropped 4 bases and J dropped 5; count of bases not matched to a gene: 12. From germline, CDR1 is SGHTA and CDR2 FQGNSA. The CDR3 consists of 17 residues.

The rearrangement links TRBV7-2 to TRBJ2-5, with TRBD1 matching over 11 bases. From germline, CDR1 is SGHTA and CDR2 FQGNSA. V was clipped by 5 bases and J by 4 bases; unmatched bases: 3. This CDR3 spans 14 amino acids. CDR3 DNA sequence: TGTGCCAGCAGCCCGGACAGGGGGCGAGAGACCCAGTACTTC. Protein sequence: CASSPDRGRETQYF.

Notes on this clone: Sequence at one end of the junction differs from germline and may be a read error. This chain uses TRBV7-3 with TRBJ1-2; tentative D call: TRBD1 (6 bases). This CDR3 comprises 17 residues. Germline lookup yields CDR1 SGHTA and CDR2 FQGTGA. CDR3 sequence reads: CASSQDLFRGHPYGYTF. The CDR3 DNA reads TGCGCCAGCAGCCAAGATCTATTCAGGGGACACCCCTATGGCTACACCTTC.

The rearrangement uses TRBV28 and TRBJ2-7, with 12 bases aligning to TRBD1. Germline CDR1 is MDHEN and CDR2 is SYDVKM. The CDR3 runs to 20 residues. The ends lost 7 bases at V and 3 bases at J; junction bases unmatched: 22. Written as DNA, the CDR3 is TGTGCCAGCACCTCCCTCGGGACAGGGGGCGGCCGCGGGTCCTTCTACGAGCAGTACTTC. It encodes CASTSLGTGGGRGSFYEQYF.

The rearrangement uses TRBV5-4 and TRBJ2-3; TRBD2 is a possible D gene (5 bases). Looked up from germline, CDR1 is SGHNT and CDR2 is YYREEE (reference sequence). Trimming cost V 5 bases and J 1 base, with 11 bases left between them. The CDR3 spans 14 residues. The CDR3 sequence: CASSIGMGTDTQYF. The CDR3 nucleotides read TGTGCCAGCAGTATCGGGATGGGCACAGATACGCAGTATTTT.

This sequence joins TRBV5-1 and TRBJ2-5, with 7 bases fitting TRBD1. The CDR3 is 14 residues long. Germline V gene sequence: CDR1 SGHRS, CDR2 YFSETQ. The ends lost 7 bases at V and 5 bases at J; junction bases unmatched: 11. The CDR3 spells CASSPQGEWETQYF. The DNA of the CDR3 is TGCGCCAGCTCTCCTCAGGGGGAGTGGGAGACCCAGTACTTC.

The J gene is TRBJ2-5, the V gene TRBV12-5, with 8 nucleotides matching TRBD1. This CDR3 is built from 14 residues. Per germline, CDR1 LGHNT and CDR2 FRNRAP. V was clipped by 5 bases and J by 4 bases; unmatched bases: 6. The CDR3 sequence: CASGPPGGIETQYF. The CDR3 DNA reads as TGTGCTAGTGGTCCCCCAGGGGGCATAGAGACCCAGTACTTC.

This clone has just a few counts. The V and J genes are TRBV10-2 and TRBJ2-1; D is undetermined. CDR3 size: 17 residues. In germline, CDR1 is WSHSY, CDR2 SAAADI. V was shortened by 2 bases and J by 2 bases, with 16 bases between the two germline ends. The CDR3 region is CASSEGGEVAPYNEQFF. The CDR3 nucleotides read TGCGCCAGCAGTGAGGGCGGTGAGGTAGCCCCCTACAATGAGCAGTTCTTC.

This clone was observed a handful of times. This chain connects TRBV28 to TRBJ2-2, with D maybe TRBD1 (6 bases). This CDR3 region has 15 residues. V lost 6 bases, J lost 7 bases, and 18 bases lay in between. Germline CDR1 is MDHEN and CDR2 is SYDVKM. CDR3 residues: CASSQPRGWVGELFF. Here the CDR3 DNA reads TGTGCCAGCAGCCAACCGAGGGGGTGGGTCGGGGAGCTGTTTTTT.

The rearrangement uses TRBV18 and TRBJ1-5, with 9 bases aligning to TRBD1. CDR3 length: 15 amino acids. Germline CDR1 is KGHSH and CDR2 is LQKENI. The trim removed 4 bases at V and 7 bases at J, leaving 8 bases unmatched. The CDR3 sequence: CASSLTGGGSQPQHF. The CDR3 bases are TGTGCCAGCTCACTGACAGGGGGAGGGAGCCAGCCCCAGCATTTT.

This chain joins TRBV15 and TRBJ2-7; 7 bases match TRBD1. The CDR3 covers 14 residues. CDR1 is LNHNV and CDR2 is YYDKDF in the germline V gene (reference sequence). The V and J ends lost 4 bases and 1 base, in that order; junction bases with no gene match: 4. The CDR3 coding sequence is TGTGCCACCAGCATAGGGGACAGTTCCTACGAGCAGTACTTC. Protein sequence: CATSIGDSSYEQYF.

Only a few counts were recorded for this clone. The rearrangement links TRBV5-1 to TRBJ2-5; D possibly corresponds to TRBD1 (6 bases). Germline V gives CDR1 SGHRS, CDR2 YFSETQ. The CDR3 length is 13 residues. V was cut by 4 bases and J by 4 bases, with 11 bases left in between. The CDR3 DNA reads TGCGCCAGCAGCGCCCAGGGGTCAGAGACCCAGTACTTC. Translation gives CASSAQGSETQYF.

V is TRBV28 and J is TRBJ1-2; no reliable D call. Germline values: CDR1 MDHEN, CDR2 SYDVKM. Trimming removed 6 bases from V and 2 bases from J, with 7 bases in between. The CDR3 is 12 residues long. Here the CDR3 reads CASSLYNYGYTF. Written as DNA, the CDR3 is TGTGCCAGCAGCCTATACAACTATGGCTACACCTTC.

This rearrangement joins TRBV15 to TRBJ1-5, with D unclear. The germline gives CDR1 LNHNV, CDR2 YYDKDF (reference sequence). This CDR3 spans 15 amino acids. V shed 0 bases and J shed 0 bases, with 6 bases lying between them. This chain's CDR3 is CATSRDPGSNQPQHF. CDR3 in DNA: TGTGCCACCAGCAGAGATCCCGGTAGCAATCAGCCCCAGCATTTT.

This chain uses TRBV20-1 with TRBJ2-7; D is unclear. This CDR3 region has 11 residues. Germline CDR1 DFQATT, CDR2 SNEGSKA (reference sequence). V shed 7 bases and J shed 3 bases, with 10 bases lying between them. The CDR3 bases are TGCAGTGTAGAACCTCTCTACGAGCAGTACTTC. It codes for CSVEPLYEQYF.

CDR3 DNA sequence: TGTGCCAGCAGCTCCCGCGCTCGCATGAACACTGAAGCTTTCTTT. This codes for CASSSRARMNTEAFF. The chain uses TRBV7-9 and TRBJ1-1; D ambiguous. V was trimmed by 4 bases and J by 0 bases, leaving 12 bases between them. This CDR3 is 15 amino acids long. In germline, CDR1 is SEHNR, CDR2 FQNEAQ (reference sequence). Filled out from reference TRBV7-9 and TRBJ1-1, the complete variable domain reads DTGVSQNPRHKITKRGQNVTFRCDPISEHNRLYWYRQTLGQGPEFLTYFQNEAQLEKSRLLSDRFSAERPKGSFSTLEIQRTEQGDSAMYLCASSSRARMNTEAFFGQGTRLTVV.

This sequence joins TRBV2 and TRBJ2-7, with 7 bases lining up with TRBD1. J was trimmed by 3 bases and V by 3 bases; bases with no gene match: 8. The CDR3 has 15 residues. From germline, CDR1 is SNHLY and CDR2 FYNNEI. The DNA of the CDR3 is TGTGCCAGCAGTGAGATGGTAGGGGGCATCTACGAGCAGTACTTC. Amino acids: CASSEMVGGIYEQYF. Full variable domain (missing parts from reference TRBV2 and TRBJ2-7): EPEVTQTPSHQVTQMGQEVILRCVPISNHLYFYWYRQILGQKVEFLVSFYNNEISEKSEIFDDQFSVERPDGSNFTLKIRSTKLEDSAMYFCASSEMVGGIYEQYFGPGTRLTVT.

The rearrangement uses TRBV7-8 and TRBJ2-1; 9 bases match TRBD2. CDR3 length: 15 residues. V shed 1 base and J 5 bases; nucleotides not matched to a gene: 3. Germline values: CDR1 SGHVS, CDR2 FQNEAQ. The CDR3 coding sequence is TGTGCCAGCAGCTTAGTAGCGGGAGTGAACAATGAGCAGTTCTTC. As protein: CASSLVAGVNNEQFF.

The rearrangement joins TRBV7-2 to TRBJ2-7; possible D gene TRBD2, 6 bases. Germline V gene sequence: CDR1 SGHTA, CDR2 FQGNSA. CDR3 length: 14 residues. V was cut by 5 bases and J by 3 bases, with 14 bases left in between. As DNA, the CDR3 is TGTGCCAGCAGCCCCCATAGCGGCAGCTACGAGCAGTACTTC. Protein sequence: CASSPHSGSYEQYF.

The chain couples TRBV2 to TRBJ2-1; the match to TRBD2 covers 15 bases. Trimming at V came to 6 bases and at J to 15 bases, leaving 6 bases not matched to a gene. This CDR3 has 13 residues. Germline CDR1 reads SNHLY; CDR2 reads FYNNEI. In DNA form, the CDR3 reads TGTGCCAGCAGGGGACTAGCGGGAGGTGGTCGGTTCTTC. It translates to CASRGLAGGGRFF.

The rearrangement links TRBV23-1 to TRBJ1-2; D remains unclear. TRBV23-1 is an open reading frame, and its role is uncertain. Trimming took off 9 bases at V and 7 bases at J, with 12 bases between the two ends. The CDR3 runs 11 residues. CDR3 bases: TGCGCCAGTGTGTCGTTATGTGGCTACACCTTC. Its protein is CASVSLCGYTF.

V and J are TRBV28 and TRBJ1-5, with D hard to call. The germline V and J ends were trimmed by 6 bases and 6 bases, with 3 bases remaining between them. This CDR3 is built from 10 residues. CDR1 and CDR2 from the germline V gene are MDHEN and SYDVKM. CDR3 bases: TGTGCCAGCAGCCTTCAGCCCCAGCATTTT. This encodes CASSLQPQHF.

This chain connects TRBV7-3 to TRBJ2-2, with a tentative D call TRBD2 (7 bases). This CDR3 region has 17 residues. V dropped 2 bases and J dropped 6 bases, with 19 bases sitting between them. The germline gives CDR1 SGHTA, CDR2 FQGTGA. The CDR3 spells CASSLALGVGGPGELFF. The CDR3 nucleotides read TGTGCCAGCAGCTTAGCCCTCGGCGTGGGGGGGCCCGGGGAGCTGTTTTTT.

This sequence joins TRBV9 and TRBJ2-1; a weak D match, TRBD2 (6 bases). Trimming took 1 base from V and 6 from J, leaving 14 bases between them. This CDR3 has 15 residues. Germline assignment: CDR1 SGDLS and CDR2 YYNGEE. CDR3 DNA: TGTGCCAGCAGCGTATCAACGGCCGGGGGCAATGAGCAGTTCTTC. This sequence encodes CASSVSTAGGNEQFF.

The CDR3 is CASSQGPTRTSGRTYEQYF. The CDR3 bases are TGCGCCAGCAGCCAAGGACCAACCCGGACTAGCGGGCGAACCTACGAGCAGTACTTC. This chain links TRBV4-1 with TRBJ2-7; the match to TRBD2 covers 11 bases. After removal of 1 base from V and 2 bases from J, the junction contained 13 bases not matched to a gene. This CDR3 contains 19 residues. Germline V gene lookup returns CDR1 MGHRA and CDR2 YSYEKL.

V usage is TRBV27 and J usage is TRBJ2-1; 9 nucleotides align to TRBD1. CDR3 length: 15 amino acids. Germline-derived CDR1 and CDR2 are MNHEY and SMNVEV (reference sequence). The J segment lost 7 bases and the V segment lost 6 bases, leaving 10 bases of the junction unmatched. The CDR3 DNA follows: TGTGCCAGCAGCCCCCGGGACAGGGTAAGGAATGAGCAGTTCTTC. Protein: CASSPRDRVRNEQFF.

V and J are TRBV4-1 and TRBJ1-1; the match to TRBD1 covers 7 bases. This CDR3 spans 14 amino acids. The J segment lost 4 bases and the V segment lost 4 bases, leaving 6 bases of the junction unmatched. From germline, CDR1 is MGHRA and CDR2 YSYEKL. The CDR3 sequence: CASSRIQGVTEAFF. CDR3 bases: TGCGCCAGCAGCCGTATCCAGGGGGTCACTGAAGCTTTCTTT.

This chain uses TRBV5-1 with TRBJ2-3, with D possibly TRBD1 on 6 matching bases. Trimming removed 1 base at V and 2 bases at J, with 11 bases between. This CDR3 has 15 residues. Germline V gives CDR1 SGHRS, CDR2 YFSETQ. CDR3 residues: CASSLWGQDTDTQYF. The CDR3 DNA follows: TGCGCCAGCAGCTTGTGGGGACAAGACACAGATACGCAGTATTTT.